This paragraph covers one T cell receptor (beta chain) sequence. Its antigen is currently unknown. The data were obtained in a study of T cells after posttransplantation cyclophosphamide. Study results and caveats: TRB clonality was highly associated with recipient CMV seropositivity and reactivation. Donor CD8+ memory clones often dominated recipient blood repertoires at later times. Skin or GI-infiltrating T cells shared few TRB sequences with blood.

This table comes from immunoSEQ multiplex PCR, and its TCRdb copy is limited to in-frame clones, with some not included. Observed are 40,000 to 55,000 clones, no singletons, with the top ten taking approximately 2.4%. CDR1 is MGHDK, CDR2 SYGVNS, per germline. The CDR3 sequence is 14 residues long. V was clipped by 3 bases and J by 9 bases, with 15 bases between them. Peripheral blood was collected from the related graft donor on the marrow donation day. The sample comprised PBMCs. This clonotype originated in a man aged 35 to 55 in good health, CMV-negative, and a related stem cell transplant donor. The rearrangement links TRBV25-1 to TRBJ2-1; perhaps TRBD1 as D (6 bases). Here the CDR3 DNA reads TGTGCCAGCAGTGATCAGGGGCAAGGGAGTGAGCAGTTCTTC. This gives the protein CASSDQGQGSEQFF.